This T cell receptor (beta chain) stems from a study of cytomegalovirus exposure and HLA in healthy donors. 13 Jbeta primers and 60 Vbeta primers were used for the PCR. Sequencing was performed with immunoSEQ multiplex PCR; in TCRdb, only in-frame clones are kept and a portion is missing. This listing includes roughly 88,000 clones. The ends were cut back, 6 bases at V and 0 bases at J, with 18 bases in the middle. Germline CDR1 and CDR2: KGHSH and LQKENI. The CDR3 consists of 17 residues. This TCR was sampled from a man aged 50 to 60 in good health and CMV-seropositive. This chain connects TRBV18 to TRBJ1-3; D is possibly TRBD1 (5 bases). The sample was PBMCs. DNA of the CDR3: TGTGCCAGCTCCCCCAGGGAGGGGCCAAGCTCTGGAAACACCATATATTTT. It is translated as CASSPREGPSSGNTIYF.